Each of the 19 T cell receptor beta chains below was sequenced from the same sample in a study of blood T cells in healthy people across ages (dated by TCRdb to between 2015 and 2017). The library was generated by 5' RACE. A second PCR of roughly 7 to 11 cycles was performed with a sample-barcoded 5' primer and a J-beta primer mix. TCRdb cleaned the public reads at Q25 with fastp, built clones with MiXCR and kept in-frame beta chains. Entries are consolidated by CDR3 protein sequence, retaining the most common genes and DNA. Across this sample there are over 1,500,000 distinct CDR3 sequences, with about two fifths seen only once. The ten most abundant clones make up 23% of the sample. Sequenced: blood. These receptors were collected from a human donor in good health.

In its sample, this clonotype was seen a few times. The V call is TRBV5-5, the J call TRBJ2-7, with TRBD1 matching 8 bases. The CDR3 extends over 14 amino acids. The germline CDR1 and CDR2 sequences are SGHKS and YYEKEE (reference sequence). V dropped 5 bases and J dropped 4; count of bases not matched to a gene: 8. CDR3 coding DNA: TGTGCCAGCAGTCAGGGACAGGCCGTTTACGAGCAGTACTTC. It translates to CASSQGQAVYEQYF.

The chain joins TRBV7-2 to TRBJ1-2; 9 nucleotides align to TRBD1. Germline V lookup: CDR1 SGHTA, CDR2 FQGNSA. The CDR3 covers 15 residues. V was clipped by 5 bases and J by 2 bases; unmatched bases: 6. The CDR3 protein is CASSRTGDTNYGYTF. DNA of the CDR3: TGTGCCAGCAGCCGGACAGGGGATACGAACTATGGCTACACCTTC.

The CDR3, as DNA: TGTGCCAGCAGTCCGACAGGGGTTTATAATTCACCCCTCCACTTT. Translated, it gives CASSPTGVYNSPLHF. This chain links TRBV27 with TRBJ1-6; 8 bases align to TRBD1. J gave up 4 bases and V 5 bases, and 4 bases lay outside the gene matches. There are 15 residues in the CDR3. Germline V lookup: CDR1 MNHEY, CDR2 SMNVEV (reference sequence).

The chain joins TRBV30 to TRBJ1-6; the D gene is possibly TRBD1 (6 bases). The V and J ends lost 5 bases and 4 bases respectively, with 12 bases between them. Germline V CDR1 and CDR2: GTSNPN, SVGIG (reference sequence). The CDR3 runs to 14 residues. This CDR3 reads CAWGRQVYNSPLHF. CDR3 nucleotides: TGTGCCTGGGGCCGACAGGTTTATAATTCACCCCTCCACTTT. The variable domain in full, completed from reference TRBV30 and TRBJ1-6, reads SQTIHQWPATLVQPVGSPLSLECTVEGTSNPNLYWYRQAAGRGLQLLFYSVGIGQISSEVPQNLSASRPQDRQFILSSKKLLLSDSGFYLCAWGRQVYNSPLHFGNGTRLTVT.

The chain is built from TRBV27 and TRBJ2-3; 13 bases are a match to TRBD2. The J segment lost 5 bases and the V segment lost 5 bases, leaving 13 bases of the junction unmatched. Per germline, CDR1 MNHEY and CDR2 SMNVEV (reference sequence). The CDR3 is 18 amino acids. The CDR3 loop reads CASSDPSLAGGHRDTQYF. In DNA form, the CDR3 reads TGTGCCAGCAGTGACCCCTCACTAGCGGGGGGGCATAGAGATACGCAGTATTTT.

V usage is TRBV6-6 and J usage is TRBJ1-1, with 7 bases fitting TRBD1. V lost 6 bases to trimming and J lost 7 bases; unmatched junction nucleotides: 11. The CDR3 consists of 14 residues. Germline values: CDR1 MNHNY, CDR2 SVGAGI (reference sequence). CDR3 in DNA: TGTGCCAGCAGGCCTGCCGGGACAGAATTTGAAGCTTTCTTT. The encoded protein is CASRPAGTEFEAFF.

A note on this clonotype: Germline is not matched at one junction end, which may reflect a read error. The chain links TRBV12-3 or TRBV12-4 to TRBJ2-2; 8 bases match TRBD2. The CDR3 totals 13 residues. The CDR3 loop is CASRLASTGELFF. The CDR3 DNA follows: TGTGCTAGCAGACTAGCGTCTACCGGGGAGCTGTTTTTT.

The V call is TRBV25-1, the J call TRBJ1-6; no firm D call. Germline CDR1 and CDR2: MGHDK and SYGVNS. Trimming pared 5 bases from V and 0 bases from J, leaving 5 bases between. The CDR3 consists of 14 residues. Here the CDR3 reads CASSRVSYNSPLHF. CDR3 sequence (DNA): TGTGCCAGCAGTAGGGTCTCCTATAATTCACCCCTCCACTTT.

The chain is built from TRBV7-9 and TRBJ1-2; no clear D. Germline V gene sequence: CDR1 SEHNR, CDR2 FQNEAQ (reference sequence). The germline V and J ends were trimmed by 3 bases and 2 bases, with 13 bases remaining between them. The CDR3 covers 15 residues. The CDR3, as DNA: TGTGCCAGCAGCTTTGGGAGGCCCATCAACTATGGCTACACCTTC. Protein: CASSFGRPINYGYTF.

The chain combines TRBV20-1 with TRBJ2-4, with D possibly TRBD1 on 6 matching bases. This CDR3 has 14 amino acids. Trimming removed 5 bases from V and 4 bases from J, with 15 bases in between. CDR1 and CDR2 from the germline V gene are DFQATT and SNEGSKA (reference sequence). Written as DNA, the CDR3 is TGCAGTGCTGTAGAGGGCCAGGGGAAAAACATTCAGTACTTC. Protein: CSAVEGQGKNIQYF.

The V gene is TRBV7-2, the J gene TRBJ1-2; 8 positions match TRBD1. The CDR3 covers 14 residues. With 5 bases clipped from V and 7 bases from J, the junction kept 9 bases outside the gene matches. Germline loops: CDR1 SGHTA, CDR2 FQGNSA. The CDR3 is CASSPRQGKSGYTF. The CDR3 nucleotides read TGTGCCAGCAGCCCGCGACAGGGGAAGAGTGGCTACACCTTC.

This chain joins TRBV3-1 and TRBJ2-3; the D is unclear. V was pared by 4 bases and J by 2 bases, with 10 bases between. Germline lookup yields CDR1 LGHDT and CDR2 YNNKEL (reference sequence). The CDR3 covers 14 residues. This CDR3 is CASSLRTLTDTQYF. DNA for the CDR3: TGTGCCAGCAGCCTCCGGACCCTCACAGATACGCAGTATTTT.

The DNA for the CDR3 is TGTGCCACCAGCACACTCGGTTGGTCTGGCTACACCTTC. Translated, it gives CATSTLGWSGYTF. This chain uses TRBV15 with TRBJ1-2, with D hard to call. CDR3 length: 13 amino acids. CDR1 is LNHNV, CDR2 YYDKDF, per germline (reference sequence). Trimming took off 4 bases at V and 7 bases at J, with 13 bases between the two ends. Together with reference TRBV15 and TRBJ1-2, the CDR3 gives the full variable domain: DAMVIQNPRYQVTQFGKPVTLSCSQTLNHNVMYWYQQKSSQAPKLLFHYYDKDFNNEADTPDNFQSRRPNTSFCFLDIRSPGLGDTAMYLCATSTLGWSGYTFGSGTRLTVV.

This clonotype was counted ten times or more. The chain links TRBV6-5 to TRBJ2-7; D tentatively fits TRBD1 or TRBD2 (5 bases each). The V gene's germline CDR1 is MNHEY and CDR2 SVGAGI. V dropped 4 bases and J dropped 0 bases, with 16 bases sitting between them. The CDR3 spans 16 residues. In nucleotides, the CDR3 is TGTGCCAGCAGTTCCCTCGGGGCAGGGTCCTCCTACGAGCAGTACTTC. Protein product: CASSSLGAGSSYEQYF.

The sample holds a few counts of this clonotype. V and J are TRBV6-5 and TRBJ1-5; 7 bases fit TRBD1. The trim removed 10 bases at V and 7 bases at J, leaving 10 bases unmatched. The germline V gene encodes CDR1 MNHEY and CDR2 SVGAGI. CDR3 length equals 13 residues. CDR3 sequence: CATGRGLGQPQHF. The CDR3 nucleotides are TGTGCCACCGGGAGGGGGCTGGGCCAGCCCCAGCATTTT.

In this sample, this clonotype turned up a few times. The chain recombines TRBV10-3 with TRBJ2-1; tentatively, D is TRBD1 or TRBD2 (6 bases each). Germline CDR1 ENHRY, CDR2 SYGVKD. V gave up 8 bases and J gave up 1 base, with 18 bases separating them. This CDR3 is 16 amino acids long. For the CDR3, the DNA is TGTGCCATCGGGACTTCCTTAGGGACATCCTACAATGAGCAGTTCTTC. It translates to CAIGTSLGTSYNEQFF.

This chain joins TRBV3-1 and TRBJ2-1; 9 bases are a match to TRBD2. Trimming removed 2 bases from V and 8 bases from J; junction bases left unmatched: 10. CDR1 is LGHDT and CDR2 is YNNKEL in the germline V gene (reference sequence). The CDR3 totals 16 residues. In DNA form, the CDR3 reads TGTGCCAGCAGCCAACCACCGGCGGGGGGGGCGGATGAGCAGTTCTTC. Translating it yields CASSQPPAGGADEQFF.

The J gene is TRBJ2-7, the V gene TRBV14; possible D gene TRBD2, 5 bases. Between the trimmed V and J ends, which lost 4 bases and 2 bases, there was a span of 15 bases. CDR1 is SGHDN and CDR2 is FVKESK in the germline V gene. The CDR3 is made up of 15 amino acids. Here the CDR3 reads CASSRRPTTTYEQYF. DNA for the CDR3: TGTGCCAGCAGCCGGAGGCCAACTACTACCTACGAGCAGTACTTC.

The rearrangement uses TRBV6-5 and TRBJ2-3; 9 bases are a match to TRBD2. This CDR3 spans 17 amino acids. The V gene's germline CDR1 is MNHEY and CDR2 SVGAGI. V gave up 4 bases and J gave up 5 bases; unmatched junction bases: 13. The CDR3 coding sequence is TGTGCCAGCAGTTTCCACCGGGGAGCGGGGGGTGGAGATACGCAGTATTTT. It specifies CASSFHRGAGGGDTQYF.